The subject of this entry is one T cell receptor beta chain. The assay was immunoSEQ multiplex PCR, and TCRdb's table has in-frame clones only and misses some. The sample lists fewer than 65,000 clones; around 90% were seen once. The source of the sample is a study of T cell changes during pregnancy in multiple sclerosis. Per germline, CDR1 SGHRS and CDR2 YFSETQ. The CDR3 sequence is 16 residues long. The V end lost 2 bases, the J end lost 7 bases, and 21 bases lay between the germline ends. The chain is built from TRBV5-1 and TRBJ1-2, with a possible D match to TRBD1 (5 bases). The sample in question was peripheral blood, obtained before pregnancy. The clonotype was recovered from a female donor with multiple sclerosis, enrolled in a pregnancy study. In nucleotides, the CDR3 is TGCGCCAGCAGCTTCATTTTGGGGGACTTAGGTTTTGGCTACACCTTC. Its translation is CASSFILGDLGFGYTF.